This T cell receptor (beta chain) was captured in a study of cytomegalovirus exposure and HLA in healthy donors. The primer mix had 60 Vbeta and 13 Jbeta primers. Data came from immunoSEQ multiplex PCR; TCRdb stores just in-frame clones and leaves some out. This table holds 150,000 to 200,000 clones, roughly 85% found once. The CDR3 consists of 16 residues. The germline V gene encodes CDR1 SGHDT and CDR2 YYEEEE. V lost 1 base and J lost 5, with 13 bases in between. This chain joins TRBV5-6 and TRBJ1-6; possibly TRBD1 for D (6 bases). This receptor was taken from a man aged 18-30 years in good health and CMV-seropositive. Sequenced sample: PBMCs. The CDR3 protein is CASSLRPGGHNSPLHF. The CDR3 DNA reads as TGTGCCAGCAGCTTGCGCCCCGGGGGGCATAATTCACCCCTCCACTTT.